This TCR beta chain was retrieved from a study of cytotoxic CD8 clonotypes in ibrutinib-treated CLL. Study background: Samples had a mean of approximately 240,000 productive templates and roughly 99,000 productive rearrangements.

Study-wide results and caveats: Starting clonality was above that of age-matched healthy donors and tracked circulating CD8+ T-cell counts. Clonality climbed at ibrutinib response, then dropped toward baseline at progression.

Clones were sequenced by immunoSEQ multiplex PCR, and TCRdb holds only the in-frame ones, with some missing. Among 150,000 to 200,000 clones, 70% to 90% were seen once, and the ten largest hold 3% to 3.5%. A word on this clone: What it recognizes is unknown.

The material was PBMCs, obtained at disease progression, from a patient treated with ibrutinib. The sequence was obtained from a human donor with chronic lymphocytic leukemia.

Here the CDR3 reads CASSPNRGDTEAFF. For the CDR3, the DNA is TGCGCCAGCAGCCCAAACAGGGGGGACACTGAAGCTTTCTTT. The chain links TRBV5-1 to TRBJ1-1; 8 bases line up with TRBD1. Per germline, CDR1 SGHRS and CDR2 YFSETQ. V shed 4 bases and J 3 bases; nucleotides not matched to a gene: 5. This CDR3 contains 14 residues.